The rows below give T cell receptor beta chains drawn from one sample of a study of read filtering for tumor transcriptome and immune sequencing. Via MiXCR, TCRdb re-called the reads, giving one row per CDR3 protein. The data hold 75,000 to 95,000 distinct CDR3 sequences, with 20% to 25% observed a single time. Material for sequencing was a population of CD138-negative cells sorted from bone marrow. The origin of the receptors is a donor aged 40 or over with multiple myeloma. The CDR3 runs from the conserved cysteine through the conserved F or W. The D gene is left open where the match is weak. Not all rows give a size; the values are once, few, many and, for expanded clones, a class.

medium-sized	15	TRBJ2-1	TRBV24-1	TRBD2	CATSGLAGGHNEQFF	TGTGCCACCAGTGGCCTTGCGGGGGGCCACAATGAGCAGTTCTTC
many	14	TRBJ2-5	TRBV5-1	NA	CASSLWLAGETQYF	TGCGCCAGCAGCTTGTGGCTAGCCGGAGAGACCCAGTACTTC
many	15	TRBJ2-5	TRBV7-2	NA	CASSLRTWKEETQYF	TGTGCCAGCAGCTTAAGGACCTGGAAAGAAGAGACCCAGTACTTC
many	14	TRBJ2-2	TRBV30	TRBD1	CAWTLGQGAGELFF	TGTGCCTGGACCCTCGGGCAGGGGGCCGGGGAGCTGTTTTTT
many	14	TRBJ2-5	TRBV5-1	TRBD1	CASSRDRGLETQYF	TGCGCCAGCAGCCGGGACAGGGGGCTGGAGACCCAGTACTTC
many	13	TRBJ2-1	TRBV10-1	TRBD1	CASGRQGLGEQFF	TGCGCCAGCGGCCGACAGGGTTTAGGTGAGCAGTTCTTC
many	15	TRBJ2-7	TRBV5-1	NA	CASSLEAGVGYEQYF	TGCGCCAGCAGCTTGGAGGCCGGCGTCGGCTACGAGCAGTACTTC
few	16	TRBJ2-5	TRBV5-1	TRBD2	CASSLGPSGGQETQYF	TGCGCCAGCAGCTTGGGCCCCAGCGGGGGGCAAGAGACCCAGTACTTC
many	14	TRBJ2-1	TRBV6-2/TRBV6-3	NA	CATLQDYPYNEQFF	TGTGCCACCCTACAGGACTATCCGTACAATGAGCAGTTCTTC
many	17	TRBJ2-6	TRBV5-1	NA	CASSGGLGSSGANVLTF	TGCGCCAGCAGCGGAGGTCTGGGAAGCTCTGGGGCCAACGTCCTGACTTTC
NA	14	TRBJ2-3	TRBV10-3	NA	CAIGEQVGTDTQYF	TGTGCCATCGGTGAGCAGGTGGGCACAGATACGCAGTATTTT
NA	17	TRBJ2-1	TRBV24-1	TRBD2	CATNDQRPAGTYNEQFF	TGTGCCACCAATGACCAAAGACCAGCGGGGACCTACAATGAGCAGTTCTTC
few	14	TRBJ2-7	TRBV19	TRBD1	CASSIGTGPYEQYF	TGTGCCAGTAGTATTGGGACAGGGCCCTACGAGCAGTACTTC
few	14	TRBJ1-2	TRBV11-2	NA	CASLREDSGYGYTF	TGTGCCAGCCTGAGGGAGGACAGCGGTTATGGCTACACCTTC
many	13	TRBJ1-1	TRBV29-1	TRBD1	CSVAWTGNTEAFF	TGCAGCGTTGCCTGGACAGGGAACACTGAAGCTTTCTTT
many	12	TRBJ2-5	TRBV7-9	NA	CASSLAVETQYF	TGTGCCAGCAGCTTAGCGGTTGAGACCCAGTACTTC
few	15	TRBJ1-5	TRBV12-3/TRBV12-4	TRBD1	CASRYRTGGNQPQHF	TGTGCCAGCAGATATCGGACAGGGGGGAATCAGCCCCAGCATTTT
NA	12	TRBJ2-3	TRBV10-3	NA	CAIGRGGDTQYF	TGTGCCATCGGTAGGGGTGGAGATACGCAGTATTTT
NA	14	TRBJ1-2	TRBV4-1	NA	CASSSPGSGYGYTF	TGCGCCAGCAGCTCACCAGGGTCGGGCTATGGCTACACCTTC
few	13	TRBJ2-5	TRBV18	NA	CASSPHQGETQYF	TGTGCCAGCTCACCACATCAGGGAGAGACCCAGTACTTC
NA	17	TRBJ2-3	TRBV28	TRBD2	CASSSNGGGRGLDTQYF	TGTGCCAGCAGTTCTAACGGCGGGGGGCGGGGGTTAGATACGCAGTATTTT
many	18	TRBJ2-3	TRBV10-2	TRBD2	CASSEWPSGGGRTDTQYF	TGCGCCAGCAGTGAGTGGCCTAGCGGGGGGGGACGCACAGATACGCAGTATTTT
few	15	TRBJ2-7	TRBV5-1	TRBD2	CASSLEAGAVYEQYF	TGCGCCAGCAGCTTGGAAGCGGGGGCTGTGTACGAGCAGTACTTC
few	14	TRBJ1-5	TRBV27	TRBD1	CASSPRGAAQPQHF	TGTGCCAGCAGTCCCAGGGGGGCGGCTCAGCCCCAGCATTTT